One sample yielded the 28 T cell receptor beta chains listed below, sequenced in a study of CD8+ T cells in alopecia areata (dated by TCRdb to 2016 to 2018). Receptor libraries were prepared by the immunoSEQ multiplex PCR assay. RNA was extracted from all samples and reverse transcribed into cDNA as template for TCR sequencing. Drawn from immuneACCESS, this table holds only the in-frame rearrangements with V and J called that TCRdb kept. Clones are partly lost; checked studies trace under half to an unresolved V gene and leave the rest unexplained. This sample is represented by 150,000 to 200,000 clones; approximately 65% of them were singletons. The top ten clones comprise about 10% of the sample. Explained via the paper, the time point label denotes: baseline before oral tofacitinib. The sequencing here drew on CD8+ T cells sorted from blood, taken at week 0. These receptors originate from a human donor with alopecia areata.

Turning to this clone: Compared with germline, one end of the junction differs, possibly owing to a read error. The rearrangement uses TRBV27 and TRBJ2-1; D remains unclear. CDR1 is MNHEY and CDR2 is SMNVEV in the germline V gene (reference sequence). This CDR3 region has 12 residues. CDR3 protein: CASSLSSNEQFF. The CDR3 DNA reads as TGTGCCAGCAGTTTATCCTCCAATGAGCAGTTCTTC.

The chain employs TRBV5-1 and TRBJ1-1; unclear D gene. The CDR3 covers 11 residues. Germline CDR1 reads SGHRS; CDR2 reads YFSETQ. Trimming took 3 bases from V and 10 from J, leaving 10 bases between them. CDR3 region: CASSSGGIAFF. The DNA of the CDR3 is TGCGCCAGCAGCTCTGGAGGTATAGCTTTCTTT.

The genes are TRBV29-1 and TRBJ2-4; 12 nucleotides agree with TRBD1. V shed 0 bases, J shed 6 bases, and the junction held 6 bases outside the gene matches. The CDR3 runs to 16 residues. Germline lookup yields CDR1 SQVTM and CDR2 ANQGSEA. The chain's CDR3 is CSVEDSGTGGTNIQYF. The CDR3 nucleotides are TGCAGCGTTGAAGACTCCGGGACAGGGGGCACAAACATTCAGTACTTC.

This clone was seen a single time. The V call is TRBV13, the J call TRBJ2-1; 10 nucleotides line up with TRBD1. CDR3 size: 16 residues. CDR1 PRHDT and CDR2 FYEKMQ come from the germline V gene (reference sequence). The junction had 6 bases not matched to a gene; V was cut back by 5 bases and J by 2 bases. The chain's CDR3 is CASSAGDRGPYNEQFF. The CDR3 DNA reads TGTGCCAGCAGCGCGGGGGACAGGGGTCCCTACAATGAGCAGTTCTTC.

This chain joins TRBV4-2 and TRBJ2-3, with 7 nucleotides matching TRBD1. This CDR3 contains 18 residues. Germline V lookup: CDR1 LGHNA, CDR2 YNFKEQ. J was trimmed by 1 base and V by 4 bases; bases with no gene match: 14. CDR3 nucleotide sequence: TGTGCCAGCAGCCTAAAGGAACACTCAGGGGGTGGCACAGATACGCAGTATTTT. Amino acids: CASSLKEHSGGGTDTQYF.

The CDR3 region is CASSVGQGAQPQHF. CDR3 bases: TGTGCCAGCAGCGTAGGGCAGGGGGCTCAGCCCCAGCATTTT. The V gene is TRBV9, the J gene TRBJ1-5; 8 bases match TRBD1. CDR1 and CDR2 from the germline V gene are SGDLS and YYNGEE. The CDR3 contains 14 residues. V was clipped by 0 bases and J by 6 bases; unmatched bases: 2.

The chain carries TRBV7-9 and TRBJ2-3, with TRBD2 as a possible D gene (7 bases). There are 15 residues in the CDR3. CDR1 and CDR2 (germline): SEHNR, FQNEAQ (reference sequence). Trimming cost V 6 bases and J 0 bases, with 13 bases left between them. CDR3 protein: CASRRGGASTDTQYF. CDR3 bases: TGTGCCAGCAGACGAGGGGGGGCCAGCACAGATACGCAGTATTTT.

The chain joins TRBV2 to TRBJ1-2; tentative D call: TRBD1 (5 bases). This CDR3 contains 12 residues. Germline V gives CDR1 SNHLY, CDR2 FYNNEI. V was pared by 8 bases and J by 7 bases, with 14 bases between. The CDR3 sequence is CASPEDGGGYTF. For the CDR3, the DNA is TGTGCCAGCCCGGAGGATGGGGGTGGCTACACCTTC.

The genes are TRBV6-1 and TRBJ1-2; D is uncertain. Germline CDR1 is MNHNS and CDR2 is SASEGT. The CDR3 totals 13 residues. V was trimmed by 1 base and J by 4 bases, leaving 7 bases between them. The DNA for the CDR3 is TGTGCCAGCAGTGAAGTCGGCGGCTATGGCTACACCTTC. The encoded protein is CASSEVGGYGYTF.

As regards this clone: The sample carries other DNA sequences with the same CDR3. The CDR3 coding sequence is TGTGCCAGCAGCCCCCGGGACAGGTCCTACGAGCAGTACTTC. Translated, it gives CASSPRDRSYEQYF. The chain has TRBV13 and TRBJ2-7; TRBD1 aligns across 8 bases. V was clipped by 5 bases and J by 1 base; unmatched bases: 4. The germline gives CDR1 PRHDT, CDR2 FYEKMQ (reference sequence). The CDR3 length is 14 residues.

The chain uses TRBV23-1 and TRBJ1-6; TRBD1 matches 7 bases. TRBV23-1 is annotated as an ORF whose role is uncertain. V was clipped by 0 bases and J by 10 bases; unmatched bases: 9. The length of the CDR3 is 16 residues. The DNA for the CDR3 is TGCGCCAGCAGTCAATCGGACCGGACAGGCAAGTCACCCCTCCACTTT. Encoded protein: CASSQSDRTGKSPLHF.

The chain carries TRBV19 and TRBJ2-5; D remains unclear. The germline V gene has CDR1 LNHDA and CDR2 SQIVND (reference sequence). Between the trimmed V and J ends, which lost 3 bases and 5 bases, there was a span of 10 bases. CDR3 length equals 13 residues. The CDR3 DNA is TGTGCCAGTAGTATTGCATCGTCGGAGACCCAGTACTTC. This gives the protein CASSIASSETQYF.

This clone was seen more than once but under ten times. The rearrangement links TRBV6-5 to TRBJ2-5; possibly TRBD1 for D (6 bases). The CDR3 is made up of 16 amino acids. Trimming took 2 bases from V and 2 from J, leaving 15 bases between them. The germline CDR1 and CDR2 sequences are MNHEY and SVGAGI. The CDR3 DNA reads TGTGCCAGCAGTTACAGTCAGGGGTGGTCGCAAGAGACCCAGTACTTC. Amino acid sequence: CASSYSQGWSQETQYF.

On this clone itself: The same CDR3 is also encoded by other DNA sequences in this sample. The J gene is TRBJ1-1, the V gene TRBV5-1; the D is unclear. The ends were cut back, 3 bases at V and 5 bases at J, with 5 bases in the middle. Germline V gene sequence: CDR1 SGHRS, CDR2 YFSETQ. The CDR3 totals 11 residues. CDR3 DNA sequence: TGCGCCAGCAGCTGGGGTACTGAAGCTTTCTTT. It codes for CASSWGTEAFF.

This clone showed up just a few times. This chain joins TRBV9 and TRBJ2-2, with D perhaps being TRBD1 or TRBD2 (6 bases each). Germline V gives CDR1 SGDLS, CDR2 YYNGEE. V lost 3 bases to trimming and J lost 6 bases, with 9 bases between them. This CDR3 is 13 amino acids long. This CDR3 is CASSEGEAGELFF. CDR3 coding DNA: TGTGCCAGCAGCGAGGGGGAGGCCGGGGAGCTGTTTTTT.

For this clone: Other DNA sequences in this sample translate to the same CDR3. The chain combines TRBV7-9 with TRBJ2-3; D gene ambiguous. The CDR3 extends over 11 amino acids. Trimming shortened V by 5 bases and J by 2 bases, and 2 bases separated the two germline ends. The germline V gene encodes CDR1 SEHNR and CDR2 FQNEAQ (reference sequence). The CDR3 DNA reads TGTGCCAGCAGCCCCACAGATACGCAGTATTTT. Translation gives CASSPTDTQYF.

J is TRBJ1-2 and V is TRBV11-2, with 7 bases identical to TRBD1. This CDR3 is built from 14 residues. The germline CDR1 and CDR2 sequences are SGHAT and FQNNGV. V trimming: 5 bases; J trimming: 6 bases; junction bases outside the gene matches: 9. The chain's CDR3 is CASSPEQGTHGYTF. The CDR3 DNA reads TGTGCCAGCAGCCCAGAACAGGGGACCCATGGCTACACCTTC.

The gene calls are TRBV2 and TRBJ1-6, with TRBD1 as a possible D gene (5 bases). The CDR3 runs to 17 residues. Looked up from germline, CDR1 is SNHLY and CDR2 is FYNNEI. The V gene lost 3 bases and the J gene lost 7 bases, with 19 bases spanning the gap. The CDR3 region has the DNA TGTGCCAGCAGTGATTGGTCGGGACGAGAAATAAATTCACCCCTCCACTTT. Encoded protein: CASSDWSGREINSPLHF.

The chain has TRBV15 and TRBJ2-3, with D possibly matching TRBD2 (5 bases). The CDR3 is made up of 12 amino acids. Trimming took 8 bases from V and 7 from J, leaving 13 bases between them. Germline assignment: CDR1 LNHNV and CDR2 YYDKDF (reference sequence). In DNA, the CDR3 is TGTGCCACCGCGGGCAAGGGATATACGCAGTATTTT. Translating it yields CATAGKGYTQYF.

The rearrangement uses TRBV29-1 and TRBJ2-1, with D uncertain. V lost 7 bases, J lost 2 bases, and 3 bases lay in between. The CDR3 covers 10 residues. The germline V gene encodes CDR1 SQVTM and CDR2 ANQGSEA. For the CDR3, the DNA is TGCAGCGCTACCTACAATGAGCAGTTCTTC. Amino acids: CSATYNEQFF.

This sequence joins TRBV29-1 and TRBJ2-5; 9 bases fit TRBD1. Per germline, CDR1 SQVTM and CDR2 ANQGSEA. The V segment lost 6 bases and the J segment 4 bases; nucleotides outside the gene matches: 27. This CDR3 is built from 20 residues. The CDR3 sequence: CSVGDRATVFTLGVSETQYF. The DNA for the CDR3 is TGCAGCGTGGGGGACAGGGCCACAGTATTCACCCTAGGGGTCTCAGAGACCCAGTACTTC.

V is TRBV10-2 and J is TRBJ2-1; the D gene could be TRBD1 or TRBD2 (5 bases each). The germline CDR1 and CDR2 sequences are WSHSY and SAAADI. The CDR3 runs to 16 residues. The V end lost 6 bases, the J end lost 7 bases, and 22 bases lay between the germline ends. Written as DNA, the CDR3 is TGCGCCAGCAGGAAGCCGGGGCTCCGGGGTTGGAATGAGCAGTTCTTC. Translating gives CASRKPGLRGWNEQFF.

In this sample, this clone turned up once. The chain joins TRBV11-2 to TRBJ2-7; unclear D gene. Trimming removed 4 bases at V and 6 bases at J, with 7 bases between. The CDR3 sequence is 11 residues long. Germline CDR1 SGHAT, CDR2 FQNNGV. As DNA, the CDR3 is TGTGCCAGCAGCTCCGGTCTCGAGCAGTACTTC. It encodes CASSSGLEQYF. The full variable domain, its missing parts supplied by reference TRBV11-2 and TRBJ2-7, is EAGVAQSPRYKIIEKRQSVAFWCNPISGHATLYWYQQILGQGPKLLIQFQNNGVVDDSQLPKDRFSAERLKGVDSTLKIQPAKLEDSAVYLCASSSGLEQYFGPGTRLTVT.

This clone was seen a few times. This rearrangement joins TRBV6-5 to TRBJ2-7; 10 nucleotides line up with TRBD2. Looked up from germline, CDR1 is MNHEY and CDR2 is SVGAGI. V lost 10 bases to trimming and J lost 2 bases; unmatched junction nucleotides: 5. The CDR3 runs 13 residues. The CDR3 sequence is CAIKRGGPYEQYF. As DNA, the CDR3 is TGTGCCATCAAGCGGGGGGGACCCTACGAGCAGTACTTC.

This chain links TRBV7-8 with TRBJ1-5, with D perhaps matching TRBD1 (6 bases). The CDR3 runs to 11 residues. Germline CDR1 SGHVS, CDR2 FQNEAQ. Deletions cut 5 bases from V and 12 bases from J, with 11 bases between. This chain's CDR3 is CASSGGGDQHF. The CDR3 nucleotides are TGTGCCAGCAGCGGGGGCGGCGACCAGCATTTT.

This chain uses TRBV7-8 with TRBJ2-1; 7 nucleotides align to TRBD2. V dropped 1 base and J dropped 5; count of bases not matched to a gene: 5. Looked up from germline, CDR1 is SGHVS and CDR2 is FQNEAQ. This CDR3 has 15 amino acids. The CDR3 sequence is CASSLGAGPNNEQFF. The DNA of the CDR3 is TGTGCCAGCAGCTTAGGAGCGGGGCCAAACAATGAGCAGTTCTTC.

The sample holds a few counts of this clone. The chain employs TRBV27 and TRBJ2-1; TRBD2 agrees at 9 bases. Germline CDR1 MNHEY, CDR2 SMNVEV (reference sequence). The CDR3 runs 17 residues. J gave up 4 bases and V 3 bases, and 10 bases lay outside the gene matches. CDR3 sequence reads: CASSLGRLAGPYNEQFF. CDR3 in DNA: TGTGCCAGCAGTTTGGGGAGGCTAGCGGGGCCTTACAATGAGCAGTTCTTC.

The CDR3 nucleotides read TGCAGCGTTCGCACCGAAACTAACTATGGCTACACCTTC. Translation: CSVRTETNYGYTF. The chain uses TRBV29-1 and TRBJ1-2; D ambiguous. CDR1 is SQVTM and CDR2 is ANQGSEA in the germline V gene. The V and J ends lost 5 bases and 0 bases respectively, with 10 bases between them. The CDR3 consists of 13 residues.